This passage covers 5 T cell receptor beta chains from one sample sequenced in a study of cytotoxic CD8 clonotypes in ibrutinib-treated CLL listed by TCRdb under 2021. The receptor library was made with the immunoSEQ multiplex PCR assay. In TCRdb, the immuneACCESS table is reduced to in-frame sequences with V and J assigned. These tables do not hold every clone; where another copy was compared, an unresolved V gene accounts for under half, and the others remain unexplained. Within this sample are roughly 70,000 clones, with just over 90% of them counted one time only. 3.1% of the sample rests with the top ten. This sample's time point label indicates: approximately eleven months on ibrutinib. The sample consisted of PBMCs, taken after 12 months of ibrutinib treatment. All receptors derive from a human donor with chronic lymphocytic leukemia.

The chain joins TRBV18 to TRBJ2-1; 7 nucleotides line up with TRBD2. V trimming: 3 bases; J trimming: 2 bases; junction bases outside the gene matches: 4. Germline CDR1 is KGHSH and CDR2 is LQKENI. This CDR3 spans 15 amino acids. CDR3 protein: CASSPSAGTYNEQFF. The DNA for the CDR3 is TGTGCCAGCTCACCTTCAGCGGGAACCTACAATGAGCAGTTCTTC.

CDR3 bases: TGTGCCAGCAGTTTAAGGGGGCCCTCCACGCCCCAGCATTTT. Its translation: CASSLRGPSTPQHF. V usage is TRBV28 and J usage is TRBJ1-5, with 7 bases lining up with TRBD1. There are 14 residues in the CDR3. The V gene end was trimmed by 2 bases and the J gene end by 9 bases; junction bases not matched to a gene: 7. Germline V gives CDR1 MDHEN, CDR2 SYDVKM.

This chain uses TRBV18 with TRBJ2-2; 7 positions match TRBD2. The CDR3 spans 13 residues. Germline assignment: CDR1 KGHSH and CDR2 LQKENI. V lost 8 bases to trimming and J lost 7 bases; unmatched junction nucleotides: 7. The CDR3 reads CASESGTVGELFF. The CDR3 DNA is TGTGCCAGCGAGAGCGGGACGGTCGGGGAGCTGTTTTTT.

This clone is a singleton in its sample. This chain links TRBV29-1 with TRBJ2-1, with D possibly being TRBD2 (5 bases). CDR1 and CDR2 (germline): SQVTM, ANQGSEA. V lost 7 bases, J lost 5 bases, and 6 bases lay in between. The length of the CDR3 is 10 residues. Written as DNA, the CDR3 is TGCAGCGGGGGAGACAATGAGCAGTTCTTC. Translation: CSGGDNEQFF.

CDR3 residues: CASSAGGGPTDTQYF. CDR3 in DNA: TGTGCCAGCAGCGCCGGGGGGGGTCCCACAGATACGCAGTATTTT. The V call is TRBV9, the J call TRBJ2-3, with TRBD2 matching 8 bases. V trimming: 3 bases; J trimming: 2 bases; junction bases outside the gene matches: 5. The V gene's germline CDR1 is SGDLS and CDR2 YYNGEE. There are 15 residues in the CDR3. Variable domain in full (rest from reference TRBV9 and TRBJ2-3): DSGVTQTPKHLITATGQRVTLRCSPRSGDLSVYWYQQSLDQGLQFLIQYYNGEERAKGNILERFSAQQFPDLHSELNLSSLELGDSALYFCASSAGGGPTDTQYFGPGTRLTVL.